Listed below are T cell receptor beta chains from one sample, sequenced in a study of blood T cells in healthy people across ages. A single record per CDR3 protein comes from TCRdb applying MiXCR to the 5' RACE reads. The repertoire includes about 540,000 distinct CDR3 sequences, around 24% of them detected once, and around 10% sits in the top ten. These sequences were also reported in another study, on T cells of mothers and their children.

The sample was blood. The receptor source for this set is a boy aged 5-17 years in good health. Both conserved end residues are part of each CDR3. The D gene is left open where the match is weak. Not all rows give a size; the values are once, few, many and, for expanded clones, a class.

J gene | V gene | clone size | D gene | CDR3 DNA | CDR3 protein
TRBJ2-1 | TRBV7-9 | NA | TRBD2 | TGTGCCAGCAGCCCCCCTTTCGCGGGAGACCACAATGAGCAGTTCTTC | CASSPPFAGDHNEQFF
TRBJ1-1 | TRBV12-3/TRBV12-4 | NA | NA | TGTGCCAGCAGTTTAGCGCGAGTCGCTGAAGCTTTCTTT | CASSLARVAEAFF
TRBJ1-4 | TRBV7-9 | NA | NA | TGTGCCAGCAGCTTAGTCAGCGACCTCAATGAAAAACTGTTTTTT | CASSLVSDLNEKLFF
TRBJ2-1 | TRBV4-3 | many | NA | TGCGCCAGCAGCCAAGATCGCGACGGAAACAATGAGCAGTTCTTC | CASSQDRDGNNEQFF
TRBJ2-5 | TRBV5-1 | few | TRBD1 | TGCGCCAGCAGCCCTCGACAGGGGGTACAAGAGACCCAGTACTTC | CASSPRQGVQETQYF
TRBJ1-4 | TRBV9 | NA | NA | TGTGCCAGCAGCGTGGGGCCGGGACGGAGTAATGAAAAACTGTTTTTT | CASSVGPGRSNEKLFF
TRBJ2-7 | TRBV30 | NA | NA | TGTGCCTGGAGTGTGAGCCAGGCCTACGAGCAGTACTTC | CAWSVSQAYEQYF
TRBJ2-7 | TRBV28 | NA | NA | TGTGCCAGCAGTTTTTCCGAAGGTTTCCCCTACGAGCAGTACTTC | CASSFSEGFPYEQYF
TRBJ2-5 | TRBV6-6 | NA | TRBD2 | TGTGCCAGCAGTCCGACCAGTAGCGGGAGGGACTACGTGCAGTACTTC | CASSPTSSGRDYVQYF
TRBJ2-1 | TRBV3-1 | NA | NA | TGTGCCAGCAGCCCCCTCGAGGTATACAATGAGCAGTTCTTC | CASSPLEVYNEQFF
TRBJ2-7 | TRBV9 | NA | TRBD1 | TGTGCCAGCAGCGTAGATTCGACAGGGAATAACTACGAGCAGTACTTC | CASSVDSTGNNYEQYF
TRBJ2-1 | TRBV27 | NA | NA | TGTGCCAGCAGTTTAATAGCCCCCGGTGAGCAGTTCTTC | CASSLIAPGEQFF
TRBJ1-2 | TRBV9 | NA | TRBD1 | TGTGCCAGCAGCGGGTACAGGGGTAACTATGGCTACACCTTC | CASSGYRGNYGYTF
TRBJ1-1 | TRBV7-9 | few | NA | TGTGCCAGCAGCCAAGTACAGGTGAACACTGAAGCTTTCTTT | CASSQVQVNTEAFF
TRBJ2-1 | TRBV12-5 | NA | NA | TGTGCTAGTGGTTCGGACTATGAGCAGTTCTTC | CASGSDYEQFF
TRBJ1-2 | TRBV18 | NA | NA | TGTGCCAGCTCAGGGCAGGGAGTCCGCTATGGCTACACCTTC | CASSGQGVRYGYTF
TRBJ2-5 | TRBV7-9 | NA | NA | TGTGCCAGCAGACATCCGTACCAAGAGACCCAGTACTTC | CASRHPYQETQYF
TRBJ2-7 | TRBV9 | NA | NA | TGTGCCAGCAGCGTAGATGGAGTTCGCGAGCAGTACTTC | CASSVDGVREQYF
TRBJ1-2 | TRBV28 | NA | NA | TGTGCCAGCACCCCCTCTGTGGGGGGAGGGTATGGCTACACCTTC | CASTPSVGGGYGYTF
TRBJ2-1 | TRBV27 | many | TRBD2 | TGTGCCAGCAGTTTGGGACTAGCGGGAACCAATGAGCAGTTCTTC | CASSLGLAGTNEQFF
TRBJ2-7 | TRBV4-1 | few | NA | TGCACCAGCAGCCAAGGCCGAAAGGGGGAGCAGTACTTC | CTSSQGRKGEQYF
TRBJ2-7 | TRBV24-1 | many | NA | TGTGCCACCAGTGATCAAGGAGCCGTAGCTCCCGACGAGCAGTACTTC | CATSDQGAVAPDEQYF
TRBJ2-7 | TRBV5-1 | NA | NA | TGCGCCAGCAGCACCCGAGGGAACGAGCAGTACTTC | CASSTRGNEQYF
TRBJ2-7 | TRBV24-1 | few | TRBD2 | TGTGCCACCAGTGATACCCGGACTAGCGGGGGGTTGGACGAGCAGTACTTC | CATSDTRTSGGLDEQYF